This T cell receptor (beta chain) was observed in a study of blood T cells in healthy people across ages. The ends lost 4 bases at V and 7 bases at J; junction bases unmatched: 5. Germline CDR1 ENHRY, CDR2 SYGVKD. The CDR3 is 13 amino acids. Samples each had at least 5.5 micrograms of total RNA extracted. Combining a sample-barcoded 5' primer with a J-beta primer mix, a second PCR ran for roughly 6 to 12 cycles. The template-switch adaptor was a 5' adaptor with 12 random nucleotides. It tagged each cDNA molecule. TCRdb reanalysed the 5' RACE reads using MiXCR and keeps one entry per CDR3 protein. The sample lists nearly 800,000 distinct CDR3 sequences, roughly three fifths occurring once.

The chain recombines TRBV10-3 with TRBJ1-2; 8 nucleotides agree with TRBD1. This clonotype originated in a man between 40 and 49 years old in good health. Material: blood. The CDR3 loop is CAISGGRGPGYTF. The CDR3 nucleotides read TGTGCCATCAGTGGAGGCAGGGGGCCTGGCTACACCTTC.